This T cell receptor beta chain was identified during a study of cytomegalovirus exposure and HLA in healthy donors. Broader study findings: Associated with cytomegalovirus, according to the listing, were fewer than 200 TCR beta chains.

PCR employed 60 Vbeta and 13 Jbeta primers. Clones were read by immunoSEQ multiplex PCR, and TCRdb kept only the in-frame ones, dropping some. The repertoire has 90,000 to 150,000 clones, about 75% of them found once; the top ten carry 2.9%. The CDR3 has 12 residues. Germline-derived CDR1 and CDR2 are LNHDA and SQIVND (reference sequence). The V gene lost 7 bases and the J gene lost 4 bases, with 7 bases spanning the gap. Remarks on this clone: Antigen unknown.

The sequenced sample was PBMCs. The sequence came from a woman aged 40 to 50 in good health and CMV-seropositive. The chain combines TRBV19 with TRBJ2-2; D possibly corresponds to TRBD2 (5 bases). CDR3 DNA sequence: TGTGCCAGTAAAGGAGGCACCGGGGAGCTGTTTTTT. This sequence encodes CASKGGTGELFF.